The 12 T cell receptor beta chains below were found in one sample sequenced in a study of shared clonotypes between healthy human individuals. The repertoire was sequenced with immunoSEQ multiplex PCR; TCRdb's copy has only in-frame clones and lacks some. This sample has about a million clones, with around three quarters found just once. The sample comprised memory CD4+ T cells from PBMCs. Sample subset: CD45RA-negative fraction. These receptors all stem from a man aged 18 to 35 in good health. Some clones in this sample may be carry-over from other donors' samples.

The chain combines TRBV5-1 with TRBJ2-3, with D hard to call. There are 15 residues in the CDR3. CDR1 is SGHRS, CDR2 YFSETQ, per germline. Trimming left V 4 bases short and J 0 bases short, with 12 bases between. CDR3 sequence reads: CASSTISASTDTQYF. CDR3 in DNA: TGCGCCAGCAGCACAATAAGCGCTAGCACAGATACGCAGTATTTT. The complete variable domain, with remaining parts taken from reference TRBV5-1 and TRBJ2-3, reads KAGVTQTPRYLIKTRGQQVTLSCSPISGHRSVSWYQQTPGQGLQFLFEYFSETQRNKGNFPGRFSGRQFSNSRSEMNVSTLELGDSALYLCASSTISASTDTQYFGPGTRLTVL.

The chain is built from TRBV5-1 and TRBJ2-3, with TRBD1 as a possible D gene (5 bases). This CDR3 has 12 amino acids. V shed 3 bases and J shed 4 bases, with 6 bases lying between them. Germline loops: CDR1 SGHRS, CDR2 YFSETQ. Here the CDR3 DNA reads TGCGCCAGCAGCTGGGGCTCAGATACGCAGTATTTT. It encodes CASSWGSDTQYF.

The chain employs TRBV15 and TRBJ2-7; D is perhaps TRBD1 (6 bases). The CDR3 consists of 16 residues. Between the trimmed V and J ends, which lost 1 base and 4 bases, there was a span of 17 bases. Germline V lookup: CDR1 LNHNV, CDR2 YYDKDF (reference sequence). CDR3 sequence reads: CATSRVGGPLGYEQYF. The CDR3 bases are TGTGCCACCAGCAGAGTAGGGGGACCCCTAGGTTACGAGCAGTACTTC.

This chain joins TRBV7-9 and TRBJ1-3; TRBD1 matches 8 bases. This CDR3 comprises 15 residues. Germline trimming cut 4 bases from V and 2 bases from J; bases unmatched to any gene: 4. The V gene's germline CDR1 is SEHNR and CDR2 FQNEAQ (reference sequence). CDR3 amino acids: CASSSRQGTGNTIYF. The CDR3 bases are TGTGCCAGCAGCTCGCGACAGGGGACTGGAAACACCATATATTTT.

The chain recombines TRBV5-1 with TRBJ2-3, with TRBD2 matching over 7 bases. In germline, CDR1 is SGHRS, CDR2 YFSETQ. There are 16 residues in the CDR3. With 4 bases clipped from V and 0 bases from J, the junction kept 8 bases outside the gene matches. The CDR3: CASSLSLAASTDTQYF. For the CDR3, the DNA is TGCGCCAGCAGCCTTTCGCTAGCGGCTAGCACAGATACGCAGTATTTT.

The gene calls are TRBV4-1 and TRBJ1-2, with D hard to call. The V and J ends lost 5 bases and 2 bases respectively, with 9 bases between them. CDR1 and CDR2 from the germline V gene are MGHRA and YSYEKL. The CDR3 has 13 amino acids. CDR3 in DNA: TGCGCCAGCAGCGGTACAAGGAACTATGGCTACACCTTC. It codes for CASSGTRNYGYTF.

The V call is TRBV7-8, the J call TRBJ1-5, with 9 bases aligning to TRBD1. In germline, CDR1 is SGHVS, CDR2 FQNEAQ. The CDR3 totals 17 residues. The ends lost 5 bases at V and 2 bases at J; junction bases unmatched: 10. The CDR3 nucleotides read TGTGCCAGCAGCCCCTGGACAGGGGAAAGGGGCAATCAGCCCCAGCATTTT. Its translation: CASSPWTGERGNQPQHF.

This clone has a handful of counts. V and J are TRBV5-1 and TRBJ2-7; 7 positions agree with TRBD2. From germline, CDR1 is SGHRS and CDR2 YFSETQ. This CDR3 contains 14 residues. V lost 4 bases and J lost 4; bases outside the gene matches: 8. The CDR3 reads CASSVPSSGYEQYF. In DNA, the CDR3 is TGCGCCAGCAGCGTCCCGTCTAGCGGATACGAGCAGTACTTC. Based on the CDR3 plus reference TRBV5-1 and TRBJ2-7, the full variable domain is KAGVTQTPRYLIKTRGQQVTLSCSPISGHRSVSWYQQTPGQGLQFLFEYFSETQRNKGNFPGRFSGRQFSNSRSEMNVSTLELGDSALYLCASSVPSSGYEQYFGPGTRLTVT.

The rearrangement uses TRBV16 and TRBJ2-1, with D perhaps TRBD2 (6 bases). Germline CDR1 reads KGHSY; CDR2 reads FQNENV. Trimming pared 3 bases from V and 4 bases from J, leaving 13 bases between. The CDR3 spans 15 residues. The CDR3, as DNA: TGTGCCAGCAGCCAGTCGAGACTAGATTACAATGAGCAGTTCTTC. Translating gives CASSQSRLDYNEQFF.

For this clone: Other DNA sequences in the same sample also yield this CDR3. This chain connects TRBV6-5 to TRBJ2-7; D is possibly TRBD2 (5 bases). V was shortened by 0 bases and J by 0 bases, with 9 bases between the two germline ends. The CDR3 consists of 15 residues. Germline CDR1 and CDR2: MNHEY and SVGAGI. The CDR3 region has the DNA TGTGCCAGCAGTTACTCAATTGGGAGCTCCTACGAGCAGTACTTC. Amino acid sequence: CASSYSIGSSYEQYF.

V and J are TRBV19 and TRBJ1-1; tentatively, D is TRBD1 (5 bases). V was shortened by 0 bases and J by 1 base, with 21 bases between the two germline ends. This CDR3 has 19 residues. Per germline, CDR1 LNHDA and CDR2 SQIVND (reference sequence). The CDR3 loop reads CASSIDLWREEGPNTEAFF. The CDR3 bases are TGTGCCAGTAGTATAGATCTATGGAGAGAGGAGGGGCCGAACACTGAAGCTTTCTTT.

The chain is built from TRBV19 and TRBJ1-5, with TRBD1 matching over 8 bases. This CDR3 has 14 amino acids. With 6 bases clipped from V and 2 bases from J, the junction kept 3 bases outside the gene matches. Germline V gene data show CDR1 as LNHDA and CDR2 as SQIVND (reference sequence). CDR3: CASRETGGNQPQHF. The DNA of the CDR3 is TGTGCCAGTAGAGAGACAGGGGGCAATCAGCCCCAGCATTTT.